This T cell receptor (beta chain) was captured by sequencing in a study of cytomegalovirus exposure and HLA in healthy donors. Overall study results and limits: Among immune exposure information, only CMV serostatus was available. It was confirmed in vitro that a few of the CMV-associated chains were specific for CMV antigens.

This clone was seen a single time. The antigen is unknown. PCR was performed using 60 Vbeta and 13 Jbeta primers. Produced via immunoSEQ multiplex PCR; TCRdb's table is partial and in-frame only. Among under 200,000 clones listed, around 80% were seen once. CDR1 SGHTA and CDR2 FQGNSA come from the germline V gene. V lost 1 base, J lost 7 bases, and 7 bases lay in between. CDR3 length: 12 residues. The receptor comes from a woman aged 18-30 years in good health and CMV-seronegative. Sequencing was carried out using PBMCs. This sequence joins TRBV7-2 and TRBJ1-2; maybe TRBD1 (6 bases). The CDR3 loop is CASSLVGAGYTF. The CDR3 DNA reads TGTGCCAGCAGCTTAGTGGGGGCTGGCTACACCTTC.